The sequence of this T cell receptor beta chain was determined in a study of T cells in Graves' hyperthyroidism and ophthalmopathy. Ten or more counts support this clonotype. Amplified regions were TCR beta CDR3 sequences from RNA transcripts. The HTBI primer set drove a first-round RT-PCR of the TCR CDR3. TCRdb independently ran MiXCR on the multiplex PCR reads; one entry per CDR3 protein. The sample consists of fewer than 600,000 distinct CDR3 sequences, 14% of them appearing once. Looked up from germline, CDR1 is SGHTA and CDR2 is FQGNSA. V lost 1 base and J 5 bases, leaving 12 bases between the germline ends. The CDR3 extends over 14 amino acids.

Specimen: blood. The receptor was derived from a woman aged 40-49 years with Graves' hyperthyroidism. The chain couples TRBV7-2 to TRBJ2-7, with no clear D. The CDR3 nucleotides are TGTGCCAGCAGCTTAGGCCCGCCCCCTGACGAGCAGTACTTC. This translates into CASSLGPPPDEQYF.